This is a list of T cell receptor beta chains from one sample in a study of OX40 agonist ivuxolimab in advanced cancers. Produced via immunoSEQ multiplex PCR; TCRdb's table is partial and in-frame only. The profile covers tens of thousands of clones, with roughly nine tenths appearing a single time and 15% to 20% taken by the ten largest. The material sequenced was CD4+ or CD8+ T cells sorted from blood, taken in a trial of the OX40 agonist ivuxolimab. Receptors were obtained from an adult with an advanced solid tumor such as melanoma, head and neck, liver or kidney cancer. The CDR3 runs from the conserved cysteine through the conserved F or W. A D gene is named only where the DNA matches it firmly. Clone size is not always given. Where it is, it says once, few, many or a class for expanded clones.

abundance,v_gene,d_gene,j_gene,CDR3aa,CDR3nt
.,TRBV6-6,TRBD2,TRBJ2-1,CASKPSGGADNEQFF,TGTGCCAGCAAGCCTAGCGGGGGGGCCGACAATGAGCAGTTCTTC
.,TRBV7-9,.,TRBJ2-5,CASSPPIQGQPETQYF,TGTGCCAGCAGCCCACCAATACAGGGTCAACCAGAGACCCAGTACTTC
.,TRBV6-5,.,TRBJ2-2,CALGSSTGELFF,TGTGCCCTCGGGTCGAGCACCGGGGAGCTGTTTTTT
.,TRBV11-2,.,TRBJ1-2,CASSLGGAYTF,TGTGCCAGCAGCTTAGGCGGGGCTTACACCTTC
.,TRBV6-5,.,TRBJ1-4,CASSYSHPSFLFF,TGTGCCAGCAGTTACTCGCATCCGTCGTTTCTGTTTTTT
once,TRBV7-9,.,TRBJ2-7,CASALGEQYF,TGTGCCAGCGCCCTCGGCGAGCAGTACTTC
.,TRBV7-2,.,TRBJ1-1,CASSLGQVLPAFF,TGTGCCAGCAGCTTAGGACAGGTTCTGCCAGCTTTCTTT
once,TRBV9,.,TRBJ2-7,CASSGGYEEEQYF,TGTGCCAGCAGCGGGGGGTACGAAGAAGAGCAGTACTTC
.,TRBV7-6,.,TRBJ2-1,CASSLAGEQFF,TGTGCCAGCAGCTTAGCGGGTGAGCAGTTCTTC
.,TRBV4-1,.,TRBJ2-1,CASSQVNNNEQFF,TGCGCCAGCAGCCAAGTGAACAACAATGAGCAGTTCTTC
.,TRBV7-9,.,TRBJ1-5,CASSLLLGQPQHF,TGTGCCAGCAGCTTACTCCTGGGTCAGCCCCAGCATTTT
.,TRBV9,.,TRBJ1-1,CASSVDQGGTEAFF,TGTGCCAGCAGCGTAGATCAGGGAGGGACTGAAGCTTTCTTT
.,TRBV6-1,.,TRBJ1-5,CASSATTGQPQHF,TGTGCCAGCAGTGCAACCACTGGACAACCCCAGCATTTT
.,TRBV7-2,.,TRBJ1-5,CASSFGGNQPQHF,TGTGCCAGCAGCTTTGGGGGAAATCAGCCCCAGCATTTT
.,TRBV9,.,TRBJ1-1,CASGQPTEAFF,TGTGCCAGTGGACAACCCACTGAAGCTTTCTTT
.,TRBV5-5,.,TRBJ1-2,CASSIDLNYGYTF,TGTGCCAGCAGCATCGACCTAAACTATGGCTACACCTTC
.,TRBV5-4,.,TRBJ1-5,CASSLVMPSHCNQPQHF,TGTGCCAGCAGCTTAGTAATGCCCTCTCACTGCAATCAGCCCCAGCATTTT
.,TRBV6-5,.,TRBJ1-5,CASMDSQWPQHF,TGTGCCAGCATGGACAGCCAGTGGCCCCAGCATTTT
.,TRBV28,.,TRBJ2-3,CASRAPGDTDTQYF,TGTGCCAGCAGGGCGCCAGGGGACACAGATACGCAGTATTTT
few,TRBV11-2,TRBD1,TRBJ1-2,CASSLDLRTGFYGYTF,TGTGCCAGCAGCTTAGATTTGAGGACAGGGTTCTATGGCTACACCTTC
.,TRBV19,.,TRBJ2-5,CASQNDKETQYF,TGTGCCAGTCAAAACGATAAAGAGACCCAGTACTTC
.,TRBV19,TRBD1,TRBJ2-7,CASSKGTGTYEQYF,TGTGCCAGTAGTAAAGGGACAGGAACCTACGAGCAGTACTTC